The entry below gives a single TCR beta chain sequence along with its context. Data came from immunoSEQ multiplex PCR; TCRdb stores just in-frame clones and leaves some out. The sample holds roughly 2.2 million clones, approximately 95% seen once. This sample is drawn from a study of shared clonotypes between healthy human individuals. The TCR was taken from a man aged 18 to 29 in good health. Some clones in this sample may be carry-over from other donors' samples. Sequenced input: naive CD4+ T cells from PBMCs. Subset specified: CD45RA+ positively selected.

This CDR3 is CASSSASSGNTIYF. The CDR3 coding sequence is TGTGCCAGCAGCTCGGCATCCTCTGGAAACACCATATATTTT. V gene TRBV5-4 combines with J gene TRBJ1-3; D ambiguous. The V end was cut by 3 bases, the J end by 0 bases, with 7 bases between. The CDR3 covers 14 residues. Per the germline V gene, CDR1 is SGHNT and CDR2 is YYREEE (reference sequence).